This section outlines one T cell receptor (beta chain) sequence together with its context. Specified time point: newly diagnosed GD, antithyroid drugs for less than 3 months. PBMC-extracted RNA yielded the TCR library. This sample was taken from a study of regulatory T cells in long-lasting Graves disease. TCR beta libraries were built with iRepertoire HTBI primers and Arm-PCR of CDR3 regions. Using its own MiXCR run on the multiplex PCR reads, TCRdb lists one record per CDR3 protein. The profile shows 550,000 to 600,000 distinct CDR3 sequences, about 15% of them singletons. Germline V CDR1 and CDR2: DFQATT, SNEGSKA (reference sequence). This CDR3 is built from 14 residues. The junction had 1 base not matched to a gene; V was cut back by 0 bases and J by 5 bases. This sample also appeared in a second study, on T cells in Graves' hyperthyroidism and ophthalmopathy. From that report: Blood shared most expanded thyroid clonotypes above 0.001.

This receptor was identified in a man between 18 and 35 years old with Graves disease. This specimen consisted of peripheral blood mononuclear cells (PBMCs), obtained at new diagnosis, from a patient treated with antithyroid drugs. The rearrangement joins TRBV20-1 to TRBJ1-4; the match to TRBD1 covers 9 bases. The CDR3 here is CSAREGTGNEKLFF. The DNA for the CDR3 is TGCAGTGCTAGAGAAGGGACAGGGAATGAAAAACTGTTTTTT.